The 32 T cell receptor beta chains reported below all come from one sample, sequenced in a study of shared clonotypes between healthy human individuals. Sequenced by immunoSEQ multiplex PCR; TCRdb stores in-frame clones only, minus some. The sample has 2 million or so clones; roughly 95% are singletons. The specimen was naive CD4+ T cells sorted from blood. Indicated subset: CD45RA+ positively selected. The receptor source for this set is a man younger than 35 in good health.

The chain combines TRBV6-5 with TRBJ1-1; 8 bases map to TRBD1. The germline CDR1 and CDR2 sequences are MNHEY and SVGAGI. V shed 6 bases, J shed 4 bases, and the junction held 7 bases outside the gene matches. The length of the CDR3 is 14 residues. In DNA form, the CDR3 reads TGTGCCAGCAGCCAGACAGGGGTCATCACTGAAGCTTTCTTT. Amino acids: CASSQTGVITEAFF.

The chain employs TRBV5-1 and TRBJ1-2, with 9 positions matching TRBD1. This CDR3 has 16 amino acids. Unmatched junction bases numbered 7, after V lost 4 bases and J lost 0 bases. The germline CDR1 and CDR2 sequences are SGHRS and YFSETQ. The CDR3 spells CASSRTGASANYGYTF. In DNA form, the CDR3 reads TGCGCCAGCAGCCGGACAGGGGCCTCAGCTAACTATGGCTACACCTTC.

V gene TRBV5-1 combines with J gene TRBJ1-1, with 8 bases fitting TRBD1. CDR3 size: 15 residues. The trim removed 5 bases at V and 7 bases at J, leaving 13 bases unmatched. The germline V gene encodes CDR1 SGHRS and CDR2 YFSETQ. CDR3 region: CASRGGSDRVVEAFF. The DNA of the CDR3 is TGCGCCAGCAGGGGCGGATCGGACAGGGTAGTTGAAGCTTTCTTT.

Comment on this clone: At the DNA level, this CDR3 is encoded by other sequences in the same sample as well. The rearrangement joins TRBV18 to TRBJ1-5; TRBD1 matches 10 bases. The junction had 0 bases not matched to a gene; V was cut back by 2 bases and J by 2 bases. Germline V gene lookup returns CDR1 KGHSH and CDR2 LQKENI. CDR3 length: 15 residues. This CDR3 is CASSPGTGGNQPQHF. CDR3 sequence (DNA): TGTGCCAGCTCACCAGGGACAGGGGGCAATCAGCCCCAGCATTTT.

The chain carries TRBV6-5 and TRBJ2-3, with a weak D call TRBD2 (5 bases). Germline CDR1 and CDR2: MNHEY and SVGAGI. The CDR3 runs to 16 residues. V shed 2 bases and J shed 6 bases, with 18 bases lying between them. The CDR3 DNA follows: TGTGCCAGCAGTTACCGGTCTAGCTTCCGCCCCGATACGCAGTATTTT. It yields the protein CASSYRSSFRPDTQYF.

The V call is TRBV5-8, the J call TRBJ2-7, with TRBD1 identical over 11 bases. This CDR3 is built from 14 residues. J was trimmed by 5 bases and V by 3 bases; bases with no gene match: 4. CDR1 SGHTS and CDR2 YDEGEE come from the germline V gene. The DNA for the CDR3 is TGTGCCAGCAGCTCGGACAGGGGGCACAACGAGCAGTACTTC. Protein: CASSSDRGHNEQYF.

V and J are TRBV20-1 and TRBJ2-1, with D tentatively TRBD1 (6 bases). V lost 7 bases and J lost 7, with 11 bases in between. The V gene's germline CDR1 is DFQATT and CDR2 SNEGSKA (reference sequence). This CDR3 contains 11 residues. CDR3 DNA: TGCAGTGTAAACAGGGTTAATGAGCAGTTCTTC. Translation: CSVNRVNEQFF.

About this clone itself: The junction differs from germline at one of its ends, possibly a read error. The sample has other DNA sequences that encode this CDR3 too. V is TRBV2 and J is TRBJ2-5; no clear D. From germline, CDR1 is SNHLY and CDR2 FYNNEI. The CDR3 runs to 12 residues. Written as DNA, the CDR3 is TGTGCCAGCAGGACGGACCAGGAGACCCAGTACTTC. Translated, it gives CASRTDQETQYF.

Comments on this clone: Distinct nucleotide sequences in the sample also encode this CDR3. The chain is built from TRBV28 and TRBJ1-4, with D uncertain. This CDR3 is built from 13 residues. V lost 5 bases, J lost 0 bases, and 4 bases lay in between. Germline-derived CDR1 and CDR2 are MDHEN and SYDVKM. CDR3 region: CASSRATNEKLFF. In DNA, the CDR3 is TGTGCCAGCAGTCGGGCAACTAATGAAAAACTGTTTTTT.

V usage is TRBV13 and J usage is TRBJ2-1; TRBD1 matches 11 bases. CDR3 length equals 15 residues. CDR1 and CDR2 (germline): PRHDT, FYEKMQ (reference sequence). V lost 7 bases to trimming and J lost 3 bases; unmatched junction nucleotides: 5. In DNA, the CDR3 is TGTGCCAGCAACCTGGGACAGGGGGACTACAATGAGCAGTTCTTC. Its translation is CASNLGQGDYNEQFF.

This chain links TRBV19 with TRBJ1-5, with TRBD1 as a possible D gene (5 bases). Trimming cost V 0 bases and J 2 bases, with 11 bases left between them. Germline assignment: CDR1 LNHDA and CDR2 SQIVND (reference sequence). This CDR3 region has 16 residues. The CDR3 DNA reads TGTGCCAGTAGTATAGAAAGGGGTTACGGCAATCAGCCCCAGCATTTT. Amino acid sequence: CASSIERGYGNQPQHF.

V is TRBV28 and J is TRBJ2-6, with 7 nucleotides matching TRBD1. This CDR3 has 20 residues. Germline CDR1 is MDHEN and CDR2 is SYDVKM. V lost 5 bases to trimming and J lost 4 bases; unmatched junction nucleotides: 20. In nucleotides, the CDR3 is TGTGCCAGCAGTGCCTTTTACTCTCGCGACAGGGAAACCGGGGCCAACGTCCTGACTTTC. Residues: CASSAFYSRDRETGANVLTF.

This rearrangement joins TRBV6-1 to TRBJ1-5, with D tentatively TRBD1 (5 bases). Germline V lookup: CDR1 MNHNS, CDR2 SASEGT. This CDR3 has 15 amino acids. Deletions cut 4 bases from V and 2 bases from J, with 12 bases between. DNA for the CDR3: TGTGCCAGCAGTGGACAGCCGGCTGGCAATCAGCCCCAGCATTTT. This encodes CASSGQPAGNQPQHF.

The chain combines TRBV10-3 with TRBJ2-7; D not resolved. The CDR3 length is 14 residues. The ends were cut back, 2 bases at V and 4 bases at J, with 12 bases in the middle. Germline CDR1 is ENHRY and CDR2 is SYGVKD. The CDR3 here is CAISETPGLYEQYF. The CDR3 DNA sequence: TGTGCCATCAGTGAGACCCCGGGCCTTTACGAGCAGTACTTC.

This clone showed up just a few times. This rearrangement joins TRBV9 to TRBJ1-6; D call uncertain. From germline, CDR1 is SGDLS and CDR2 YYNGEE. V lost 0 bases and J lost 8, with 9 bases in between. This CDR3 has 14 amino acids. The CDR3 reads CASSVGPRDSPLHF. In nucleotides, the CDR3 is TGTGCCAGCAGCGTAGGGCCGCGGGATTCACCCCTCCACTTT.

The chain joins TRBV5-1 to TRBJ2-3, with D possibly matching TRBD2 (6 bases). Germline V gene sequence: CDR1 SGHRS, CDR2 YFSETQ. CDR3 size: 16 residues. V was pared by 4 bases and J by 3 bases, with 18 bases between. CDR3 nucleotides: TGCGCCAGCAGCCTGGACACAGGACTACATACAGATACGCAGTATTTT. It codes for CASSLDTGLHTDTQYF. The full variable domain, with the rest looked up from reference TRBV5-1 and TRBJ2-3, is KAGVTQTPRYLIKTRGQQVTLSCSPISGHRSVSWYQQTPGQGLQFLFEYFSETQRNKGNFPGRFSGRQFSNSRSEMNVSTLELGDSALYLCASSLDTGLHTDTQYFGPGTRLTVL.

The chain recombines TRBV28 with TRBJ1-5; 8 bases fit TRBD1. J gave up 7 bases and V 6 bases, and 11 bases lay outside the gene matches. CDR1 MDHEN and CDR2 SYDVKM come from the germline V gene. The CDR3 is 15 residues long. Written as DNA, the CDR3 is TGTGCCAGCAGATGGGGGACAGGTATAACGCAGCCCCAGCATTTT. Its translation: CASRWGTGITQPQHF.

The chain recombines TRBV19 with TRBJ1-4; the D is unclear. The CDR3 runs 16 residues. The germline CDR1 and CDR2 sequences are LNHDA and SQIVND (reference sequence). Trimming left V 5 bases short and J 0 bases short, with 13 bases between. CDR3 region: CASSQLDGATNEKLFF. In DNA form, the CDR3 reads TGTGCCAGTAGTCAACTGGACGGTGCAACTAATGAAAAACTGTTTTTT.

The chain is built from TRBV6-5 and TRBJ2-3; TRBD2 agrees at 7 bases. V was clipped by 4 bases and J by 2 bases; unmatched bases: 9. This CDR3 has 16 residues. The V gene's germline CDR1 is MNHEY and CDR2 SVGAGI. CDR3: CASSFHGGRVTDTQYF. Written as DNA, the CDR3 is TGTGCCAGCAGTTTCCACGGGGGGAGGGTCACAGATACGCAGTATTTT.

The rearrangement joins TRBV18 to TRBJ1-1; D unresolved. CDR1 is KGHSH, CDR2 LQKENI, per germline. Trimming took off 6 bases at V and 1 base at J, with 12 bases between the two ends. There are 14 residues in the CDR3. Written as DNA, the CDR3 is TGTGCCAGCTCTTCGTTTAGCGGGAACACTGAAGCTTTCTTT. Translation: CASSSFSGNTEAFF.

About this clone itself: The sample holds other DNA sequences that translate to the same CDR3. This chain links TRBV5-1 with TRBJ2-7, with 10 nucleotides matching TRBD2. This CDR3 contains 16 residues. V lost 0 bases to trimming and J lost 0 bases; unmatched junction nucleotides: 3. The germline V gene has CDR1 SGHRS and CDR2 YFSETQ. The CDR3 region is CASSLGSSGSSYEQYF. CDR3 DNA sequence: TGCGCCAGCAGCTTGGGGTCTAGCGGGAGCTCCTACGAGCAGTACTTC.

The rearrangement uses TRBV4-2 and TRBJ1-1; D is uncertain. The CDR3 length is 15 residues. V gave up 4 bases and J gave up 4 bases, with 16 bases separating them. Germline-derived CDR1 and CDR2 are LGHNA and YNFKEQ. The chain's CDR3 is CASSPSDGRTTEAFF. The DNA for the CDR3 is TGTGCCAGCAGCCCCTCCGACGGGAGAACCACTGAAGCTTTCTTT.

The chain combines TRBV6-4 with TRBJ1-2; 10 nucleotides match TRBD1. Germline-derived CDR1 and CDR2 are MRHNA and SNTAGT. The length of the CDR3 is 18 residues. V lost 2 bases, J lost 8 bases, and 17 bases stayed unmatched. DNA for the CDR3: TGTGCCAGCAGTGACCAACAACTAACCGGGACAGGGGTTGGAGGCTACACCTTC. Encoded protein: CASSDQQLTGTGVGGYTF.

This clone showed up just once. V and J are TRBV7-2 and TRBJ2-2; 9 bases line up with TRBD2. The CDR3 is 16 residues long. Germline CDR1 SGHTA, CDR2 FQGNSA. Trimming took 4 bases from V and 4 from J; bases not matched to a gene: 7. CDR3 amino acids: CASSSLAGLPTGELFF. The CDR3 nucleotides read TGTGCCAGCAGCTCACTAGCGGGTCTCCCCACCGGGGAGCTGTTTTTT.

The chain joins TRBV6-5 to TRBJ1-1; tentative D call: TRBD1 (6 bases). Trimming removed 4 bases from V and 7 bases from J, with 13 bases in between. This CDR3 comprises 13 residues. Looked up from germline, CDR1 is MNHEY and CDR2 is SVGAGI. DNA of the CDR3: TGTGCCAGCAGTTTAACAGGGTTCAGTGAAGCTTTCTTT. It codes for CASSLTGFSEAFF.

This chain connects TRBV2 to TRBJ2-3; no definite D call. The ends were cut back, 5 bases at V and 11 bases at J, with 11 bases in the middle. This CDR3 is 11 amino acids long. The germline V gene has CDR1 SNHLY and CDR2 FYNNEI. CDR3 sequence: CASSTGAEQYF. In DNA form, the CDR3 reads TGTGCCAGCAGTACTGGCGCGGAGCAGTATTTT.

On this clone itself: A clone one base away is much larger, so this may be a read error. This sequence joins TRBV14 and TRBJ2-2, with D tentatively TRBD2 (5 bases). Trimming left V 4 bases short and J 2 bases short, with 8 bases between. CDR3 length equals 14 residues. The germline V gene has CDR1 SGHDN and CDR2 FVKESK. The CDR3 here is CASSPDYNTGELFF. DNA for the CDR3: TGTGCCAGCAGCCCAGACTACAACACCGGGGAGCTGTTTTTT.

The chain employs TRBV7-9 and TRBJ2-7; TRBD2 is a possible D gene (5 bases). The CDR3 runs to 13 residues. Germline lookup yields CDR1 SEHNR and CDR2 FQNEAQ (reference sequence). Between the trimmed V and J ends, which lost 0 bases and 5 bases, there was a span of 8 bases. As DNA, the CDR3 is TGTGCCAGCAGCTTAGCCCGGGATCACGAGCAGTACTTC. Its translation: CASSLARDHEQYF.

The rearrangement uses TRBV5-6 and TRBJ2-7; tentatively, D is TRBD2 (7 bases). With 5 bases removed from V and 4 bases from J, the gap between germline ends came to 19 bases. CDR1 and CDR2 (germline): SGHDT, YYEEEE. The CDR3 sequence is 15 residues long. The CDR3 bases are TGTGCCAGCAGATCCTACTCGGGGGGCGCATACGAGCAGTACTTC. Translated, it gives CASRSYSGGAYEQYF. The variable domain in full, completed from reference TRBV5-6 and TRBJ2-7, reads DAGVTQSPTHLIKTRGQQVTLRCSPKSGHDTVSWYQQALGQGPQFIFQYYEEEERQRGNFPDRFSGHQFPNYSSELNVNALLLGDSALYLCASRSYSGGAYEQYFGPGTRLTVT.

The CDR3 DNA follows: TGTGCCAGCAGCCCTGGGGGCGGCCAAGAGACCCAGTACTTC. Protein product: CASSPGGGQETQYF. The chain links TRBV5-8 to TRBJ2-5, with D perhaps TRBD1 (6 bases). This CDR3 comprises 14 residues. Germline CDR1 reads SGHTS; CDR2 reads YDEGEE. Deletions cut 4 bases from V and 1 base from J, with 11 bases between.

The chain uses TRBV19 and TRBJ2-6; D gene uncertain. Germline V gene data show CDR1 as LNHDA and CDR2 as SQIVND (reference sequence). CDR3 length equals 16 residues. With 3 bases removed from V and 0 bases from J, the gap between germline ends came to 9 bases. CDR3 residues: CASSILWSSGANVLTF. The DNA of the CDR3 is TGTGCCAGTAGTATTCTTTGGAGCTCTGGGGCCAACGTCCTGACTTTC.

The rearrangement uses TRBV18 and TRBJ2-2; no clear D. The CDR3 contains 13 residues. Germline-derived CDR1 and CDR2 are KGHSH and LQKENI. V dropped 3 bases and J dropped 7 bases, with 9 bases sitting between them. CDR3 in amino acids: CASSPPNHGELFF. The CDR3 bases are TGTGCCAGCTCACCGCCGAACCACGGGGAGCTGTTTTTT.